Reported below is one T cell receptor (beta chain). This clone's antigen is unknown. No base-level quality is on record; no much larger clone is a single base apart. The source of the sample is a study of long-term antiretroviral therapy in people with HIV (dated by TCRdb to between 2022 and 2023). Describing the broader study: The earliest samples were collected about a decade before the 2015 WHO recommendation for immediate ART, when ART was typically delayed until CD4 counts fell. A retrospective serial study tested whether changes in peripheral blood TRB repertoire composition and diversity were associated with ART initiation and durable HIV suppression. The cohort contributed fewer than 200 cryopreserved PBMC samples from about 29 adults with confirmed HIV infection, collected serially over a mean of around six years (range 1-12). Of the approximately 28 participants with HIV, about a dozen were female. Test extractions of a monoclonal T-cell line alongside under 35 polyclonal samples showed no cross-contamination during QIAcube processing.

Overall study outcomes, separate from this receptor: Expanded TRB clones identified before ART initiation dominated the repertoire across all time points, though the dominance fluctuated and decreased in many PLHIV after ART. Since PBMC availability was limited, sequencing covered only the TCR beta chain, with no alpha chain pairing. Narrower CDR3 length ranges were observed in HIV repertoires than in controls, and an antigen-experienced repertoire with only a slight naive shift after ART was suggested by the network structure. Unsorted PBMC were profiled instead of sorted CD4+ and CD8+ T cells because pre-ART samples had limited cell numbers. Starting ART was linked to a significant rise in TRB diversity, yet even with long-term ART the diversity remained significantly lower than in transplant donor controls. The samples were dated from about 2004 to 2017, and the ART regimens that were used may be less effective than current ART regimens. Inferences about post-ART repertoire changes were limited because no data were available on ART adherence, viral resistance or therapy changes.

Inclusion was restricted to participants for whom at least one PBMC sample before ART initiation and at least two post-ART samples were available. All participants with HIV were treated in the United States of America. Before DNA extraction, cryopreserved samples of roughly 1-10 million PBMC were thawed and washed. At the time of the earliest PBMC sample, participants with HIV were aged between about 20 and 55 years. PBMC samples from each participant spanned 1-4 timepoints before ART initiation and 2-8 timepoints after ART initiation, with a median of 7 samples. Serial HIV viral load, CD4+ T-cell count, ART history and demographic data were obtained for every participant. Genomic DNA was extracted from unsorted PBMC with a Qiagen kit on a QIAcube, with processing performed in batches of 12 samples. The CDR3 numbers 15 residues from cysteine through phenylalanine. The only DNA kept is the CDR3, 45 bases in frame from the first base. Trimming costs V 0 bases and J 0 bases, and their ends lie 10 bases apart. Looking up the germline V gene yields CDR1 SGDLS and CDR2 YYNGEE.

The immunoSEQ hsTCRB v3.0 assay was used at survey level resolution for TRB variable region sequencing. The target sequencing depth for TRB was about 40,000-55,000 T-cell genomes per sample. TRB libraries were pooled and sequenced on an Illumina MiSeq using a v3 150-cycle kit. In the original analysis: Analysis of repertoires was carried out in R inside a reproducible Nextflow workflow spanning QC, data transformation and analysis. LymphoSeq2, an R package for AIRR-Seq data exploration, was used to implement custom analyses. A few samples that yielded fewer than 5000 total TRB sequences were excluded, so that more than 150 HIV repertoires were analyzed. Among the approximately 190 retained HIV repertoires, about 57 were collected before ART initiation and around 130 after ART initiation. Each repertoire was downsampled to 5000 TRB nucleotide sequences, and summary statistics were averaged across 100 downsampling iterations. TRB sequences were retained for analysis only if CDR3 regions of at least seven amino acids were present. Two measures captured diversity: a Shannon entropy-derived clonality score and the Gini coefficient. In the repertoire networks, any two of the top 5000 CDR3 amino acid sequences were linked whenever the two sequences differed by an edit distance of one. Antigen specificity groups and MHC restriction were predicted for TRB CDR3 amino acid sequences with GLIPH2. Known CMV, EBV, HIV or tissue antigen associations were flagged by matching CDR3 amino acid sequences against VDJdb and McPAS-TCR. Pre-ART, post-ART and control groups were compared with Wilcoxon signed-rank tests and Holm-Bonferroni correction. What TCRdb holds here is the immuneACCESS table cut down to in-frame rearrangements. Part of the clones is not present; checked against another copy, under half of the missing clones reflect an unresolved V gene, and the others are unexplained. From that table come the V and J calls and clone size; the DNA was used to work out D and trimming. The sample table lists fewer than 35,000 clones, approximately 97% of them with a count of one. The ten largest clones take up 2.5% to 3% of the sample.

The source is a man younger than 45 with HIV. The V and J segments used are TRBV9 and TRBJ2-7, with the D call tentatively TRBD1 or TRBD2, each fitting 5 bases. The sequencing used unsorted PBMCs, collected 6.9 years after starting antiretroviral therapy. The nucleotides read TGTGCCAGCAGCGTAGATTCGGGGCTCTCCTACGAGCAGTACTTC. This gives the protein CASSVDSGLSYEQYF.